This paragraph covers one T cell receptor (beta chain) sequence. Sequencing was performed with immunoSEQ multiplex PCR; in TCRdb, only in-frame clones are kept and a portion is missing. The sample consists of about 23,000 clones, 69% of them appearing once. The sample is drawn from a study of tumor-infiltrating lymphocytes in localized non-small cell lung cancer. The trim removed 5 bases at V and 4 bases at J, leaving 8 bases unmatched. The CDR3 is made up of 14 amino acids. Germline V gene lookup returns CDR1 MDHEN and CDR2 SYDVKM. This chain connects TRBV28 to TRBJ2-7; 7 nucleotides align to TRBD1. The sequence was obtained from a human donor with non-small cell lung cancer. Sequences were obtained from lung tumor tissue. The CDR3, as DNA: TGTGCCAGCAGTCTGTTATACAGGGGTTACGAGCAGTACTTC. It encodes CASSLLYRGYEQYF. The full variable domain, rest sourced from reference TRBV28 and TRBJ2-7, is DVKVTQSSRYLVKRTGEKVFLECVQDMDHENMFWYRQDPGLGLRLIYFSYDVKMKEKGDIPEGYSVSREKKERFSLILESASTNQTSMYLCASSLLYRGYEQYFGPGTRLTVT.